Listed here are 28 T cell receptor beta chains from one sample, sequenced in a study of CD8 T cells in ankylosing spondylitis. TCRdb re-analysed the 5' RACE reads in MiXCR, keeping a single row per CDR3 protein. The data contain about 840,000 distinct CDR3 sequences, about 11% of them seen just once; the ten biggest clones take up just over 0.5%. Broader study findings: A TCR beta motif made of roughly eight highly homologous variants seemed typical of ankylosing spondylitis blood.

These receptors have no known antigen. Sample: blood, either unsorted or a sorted T cell fraction (not recorded which). The receptor set was obtained from a male donor with ankylosing spondylitis.

This clonotype was detected many times. V gene TRBV7-9 combines with J gene TRBJ2-1, with 7 bases matching TRBD1. The CDR3 contains 13 residues. CDR1 SEHNR and CDR2 FQNEAQ come from the germline V gene (reference sequence). The V gene end was trimmed by 3 bases and the J gene end by 16 bases; junction bases not matched to a gene: 12. The CDR3 nucleotides are TGTGCCAGCAGCTTTGGAGGCAGGACAGGTATTTTCTTC. It is translated as CASSFGGRTGIFF.

The rearrangement joins TRBV28 to TRBJ2-7; maybe TRBD1 (6 bases). The CDR3 spans 16 residues. V dropped 5 bases and J dropped 1 base, with 18 bases sitting between them. Germline values: CDR1 MDHEN, CDR2 SYDVKM. The CDR3 nucleotides read TGTGCCAGCAGTCCGTGGGCAACAGGGTCGTCCTACGAGCAGTACTTC. Translated: CASSPWATGSSYEQYF. The full variable domain, with the rest looked up from reference TRBV28 and TRBJ2-7, is DVKVTQSSRYLVKRTGEKVFLECVQDMDHENMFWYRQDPGLGLRLIYFSYDVKMKEKGDIPEGYSVSREKKERFSLILESASTNQTSMYLCASSPWATGSSYEQYFGPGTRLTVT.

In its sample, this clonotype was seen a few times. The rearrangement joins TRBV20-1 to TRBJ2-5, with TRBD1 matching over 10 bases. The CDR3 has 16 amino acids. J lost 5 bases, V lost 1 base, and 10 bases had no gene match. The germline gives CDR1 DFQATT, CDR2 SNEGSKA (reference sequence). DNA of the CDR3: TGCAGTGCTAGAGGTCTTCGACAGGGGGCAGGGGAGACCCAGTACTTC. Its protein product is CSARGLRQGAGETQYF.

This clonotype occurred a few times. The rearrangement links TRBV4-3 to TRBJ2-1, with 9 bases matching TRBD2. With 1 base clipped from V and 0 bases from J, the junction kept 4 bases outside the gene matches. This CDR3 has 17 amino acids. Per germline, CDR1 LGHNA and CDR2 YSLEER. The CDR3 DNA reads TGCGCCAGCAGCCAAGGTGCGACTAGCGGCTCCTACAATGAGCAGTTCTTC. The encoded protein is CASSQGATSGSYNEQFF.

For this clonotype: A read error is possible here, since a much larger clone lies one base away. The chain links TRBV20-1 to TRBJ2-1; no clear D gene. CDR1 is DFQATT, CDR2 SNEGSKA, per germline (reference sequence). CDR3 length: 16 residues. In DNA form, the CDR3 reads TGCTGTGCTAGAGATGCTAGGTCGAGCTCCTACAATGAGCAGTTCTTC. Translated, it gives CCARDARSSSYNEQFF.

This clonotype was observed a few times. V gene TRBV6-1 combines with J gene TRBJ1-6, with 7 bases identical to TRBD1. Germline V CDR1 and CDR2: MNHNS, SASEGT. The V gene end was trimmed by 10 bases and the J gene end by 10 bases; junction bases not matched to a gene: 16. This CDR3 contains 15 residues. The CDR3 spells CAITPMRQGESPLHF. CDR3 sequence (DNA): TGTGCCATAACCCCGATGAGGCAGGGGGAATCACCCCTCCACTTT.

The table lists this clonotype with many counts. The V gene is TRBV3-1, the J gene TRBJ1-2, with D perhaps matching TRBD1 (6 bases). There are 13 residues in the CDR3. The V end lost 8 bases, the J end lost 4 bases, and 14 bases lay between the germline ends. CDR1 is LGHDT and CDR2 is YNNKEL in the germline V gene (reference sequence). CDR3 amino acids: CASSTEGGYGYTF. Written as DNA, the CDR3 is TGTGCCAGCTCTACAGAGGGGGGCTATGGCTACACCTTC.

The rearrangement links TRBV20-1 to TRBJ2-3; tentative D call: TRBD1 (5 bases). V was trimmed by 6 bases and J by 2 bases, leaving 15 bases between them. The CDR3 loop spans 14 amino acids. The V gene's germline CDR1 is DFQATT and CDR2 SNEGSKA (reference sequence). In nucleotides, the CDR3 is TGCAGTGCAAGGACAATGTCCTCCACAGATACGCAGTATTTT. This sequence encodes CSARTMSSTDTQYF.

This clonotype was recorded many times. The chain links TRBV4-2 to TRBJ1-6; D is possibly TRBD1 (5 bases). The CDR3 consists of 16 residues. The V end lost 3 bases, the J end lost 6 bases, and 15 bases lay between the germline ends. Germline values: CDR1 LGHNA, CDR2 YNFKEQ. The CDR3: CASSQAQGSGNSPLHF. CDR3 nucleotide sequence: TGTGCCAGCAGCCAGGCCCAGGGATCGGGTAATTCACCCCTCCACTTT.

The CDR3 DNA reads TGTGCCAGCAGCCCAAATACAGGGGTGGGAACTGAAGCTTTCTTT. It encodes CASSPNTGVGTEAFF. V gene TRBV7-9 combines with J gene TRBJ1-1, with 7 bases aligning to TRBD1. In germline, CDR1 is SEHNR, CDR2 FQNEAQ (reference sequence). The CDR3 covers 15 residues. The junction had 11 bases not matched to a gene; V was cut back by 5 bases and J by 5 bases.

This clonotype came up a few times. This rearrangement joins TRBV28 to TRBJ2-1, with 9 bases identical to TRBD2. V was clipped by 10 bases and J by 6 bases; unmatched bases: 13. This CDR3 contains 15 residues. From germline, CDR1 is MDHEN and CDR2 SYDVKM. The DNA of the CDR3 is TGTGCCACACAGCGACTTCTACTAGCGGGCAATGAGCAGTTCTTC. Amino acid sequence: CATQRLLLAGNEQFF.

Ten or more counts support this clonotype. The genes are TRBV12-3 or TRBV12-4 and TRBJ1-1; D is perhaps TRBD1 (6 bases). V dropped 8 bases and J dropped 4 bases, with 17 bases sitting between them. The CDR3 sequence is 14 residues long. CDR3 sequence reads: CASRPEQGSTEAFF. CDR3 DNA sequence: TGTGCCAGCCGCCCGGAACAGGGTAGCACTGAAGCTTTCTTT.

The table lists this clonotype with many counts. The chain couples TRBV15 to TRBJ2-4, with 11 bases matching TRBD2. The CDR3 is 14 amino acids. Germline V gives CDR1 LNHNV, CDR2 YYDKDF (reference sequence). J lost 12 bases, V lost 3 bases, and 7 bases had no gene match. The CDR3: CATSRISGGVDQYF. The CDR3 DNA sequence: TGTGCCACCAGCAGGATTAGCGGGGGGGTCGATCAGTACTTC. The full variable domain, rest sourced from reference TRBV15 and TRBJ2-4, is DAMVIQNPRYQVTQFGKPVTLSCSQTLNHNVMYWYQQKSSQAPKLLFHYYDKDFNNEADTPDNFQSRRPNTSFCFLDIRSPGLGDTAMYLCATSRISGGVDQYFGAGTRLSVL.

This clonotype has only a few counts. V and J are TRBV4-1 and TRBJ2-3; TRBD2 agrees at 10 bases. V was clipped by 4 bases and J by 3 bases; unmatched bases: 10. Germline lookup yields CDR1 MGHRA and CDR2 YSYEKL. This CDR3 is built from 17 residues. In DNA, the CDR3 is TGCGCCAGCAGCCGACAGGTAGCGGGAGGTGGGACAGATACGCAGTATTTT. Protein sequence: CASSRQVAGGGTDTQYF.

J is TRBJ1-2 and V is TRBV18, with a weak D call TRBD1 (6 bases). The V gene lost 6 bases and the J gene lost 1 base, with 18 bases spanning the gap. Per germline, CDR1 KGHSH and CDR2 LQKENI. The CDR3 totals 16 residues. This CDR3 is CASSQNLGTNNYGYTF. DNA of the CDR3: TGTGCCAGCTCCCAAAACCTCGGGACAAATAACTATGGCTACACCTTC. The full variable domain, its missing parts supplied by reference TRBV18 and TRBJ1-2, is NAGVMQNPRHLVRRRGQEARLRCSPMKGHSHVYWYRQLPEEGLKFMVYLQKENIIDESGMPKERFSAEFPKEGPSILRIQQVVRGDSAAYFCASSQNLGTNNYGYTFGSGTRLTVV.

This clonotype has more than one count but fewer than ten. V and J are TRBV4-2 and TRBJ1-4; 7 nucleotides line up with TRBD1. The CDR3 covers 15 residues. V shed 4 bases, J shed 6 bases, and the junction held 8 bases outside the gene matches. CDR1 and CDR2 (germline): LGHNA, YNFKEQ. CDR3 region: CASSPQYRGDEKLFF. In DNA, the CDR3 is TGTGCCAGCAGCCCCCAGTACAGGGGCGATGAAAAACTGTTTTTT.

This clonotype has a handful of counts. The gene calls are TRBV10-3 and TRBJ2-1; 14 bases match TRBD2. J lost 7 bases, V lost 5 bases, and 7 bases had no gene match. The CDR3 sequence is 16 residues long. Germline V gene lookup returns CDR1 ENHRY and CDR2 SYGVKD. The CDR3 DNA follows: TGTGCCATCAGTCCTACCGGGACTAGCGGGGGAAATGAGCAGTTCTTC. This codes for CAISPTGTSGGNEQFF.

J is TRBJ2-3 and V is TRBV23-1, with TRBD1 as a possible D gene (6 bases). TRBV23-1 belongs to the ORF category, with a function that is uncertain. V was clipped by 6 bases and J by 4 bases, with 11 bases between them. The CDR3 is made up of 13 amino acids. CDR3 sequence: CASRLTGPDTQYF. The CDR3, as DNA: TGCGCCAGCAGACTAACAGGGCCAGATACGCAGTATTTT.

The V gene is TRBV7-2, the J gene TRBJ1-2, with D possibly being TRBD1 (6 bases). Trimming took off 3 bases at V and 6 bases at J, with 11 bases between the two ends. Germline V gene lookup returns CDR1 SGHTA and CDR2 FQGNSA. The CDR3 is made up of 13 amino acids. CDR3 sequence: CASSLPGANGYTF. The CDR3 DNA sequence: TGTGCCAGCAGCTTGCCAGGGGCAAATGGCTACACCTTC. Looking up the rest from reference TRBV7-2 and TRBJ1-2 gives the full variable domain: GAGVSQSPSNKVTEKGKDVELRCDPISGHTALYWYRQSLGQGLEFLIYFQGNSAPDKSGLPSDRFSAERTGGSVSTLTIQRTQQEDSAVYLCASSLPGANGYTFGSGTRLTVV.

This sequence joins TRBV5-1 and TRBJ2-7, with 9 bases matching TRBD1. The CDR3 runs to 15 residues. Germline V CDR1 and CDR2: SGHRS, YFSETQ. The V gene end was trimmed by 1 base and the J gene end by 3 bases; junction bases not matched to a gene: 5. This chain's CDR3 is CASSLSWDRVYEQYF. In nucleotides, the CDR3 is TGCGCCAGCAGCTTGAGCTGGGACAGGGTCTACGAGCAGTACTTC.

This clonotype was detected ten times or more. This sequence joins TRBV7-2 and TRBJ2-7; TRBD2 agrees at 9 bases. After removal of 4 bases from V and 0 bases from J, the junction contained 7 bases not matched to a gene. The V gene's germline CDR1 is SGHTA and CDR2 FQGNSA. The CDR3 sequence is 16 residues long. CDR3 coding DNA: TGTGCCAGCAGCTCAGCTGGACTAGCGTCCTCCTACGAGCAGTACTTC. Protein sequence: CASSSAGLASSYEQYF.

This clonotype occurred many times. The chain recombines TRBV20-1 with TRBJ2-1, with 10 nucleotides matching TRBD1. V lost 5 bases, J lost 15 bases, and 7 bases stayed unmatched. The CDR3 extends over 11 amino acids. The germline V gene has CDR1 DFQATT and CDR2 SNEGSKA (reference sequence). Written as DNA, the CDR3 is TGCAGTGCTGTTTTGGGACAGGGGCCGTTCTTC. This encodes CSAVLGQGPFF.

This clonotype was recorded at least ten times. The chain carries TRBV6-5 and TRBJ1-1; D possibly corresponds to TRBD1 (5 bases). CDR1 is MNHEY and CDR2 is SVGAGI in the germline V gene. Trimming pared 2 bases from V and 6 bases from J, leaving 13 bases between. This CDR3 comprises 14 residues. The DNA of the CDR3 is TGTGCCAGCAGTTACGGTCGGGGCAACCCTGAAGCTTTCTTT. Translated, it gives CASSYGRGNPEAFF.

A few counts support this clonotype. The chain recombines TRBV20-1 with TRBJ1-2; no clear D gene. Germline-derived CDR1 and CDR2 are DFQATT and SNEGSKA (reference sequence). The CDR3 sequence is 13 residues long. The V and J ends lost 6 bases and 0 bases respectively, with 11 bases between them. As DNA, the CDR3 is TGCAGTGCCAGGACCGTTACTAACTATGGCTACACCTTC. Encoded protein: CSARTVTNYGYTF.

The chain carries TRBV7-9 and TRBJ1-1; D remains ambiguous. The germline V and J ends were trimmed by 3 bases and 4 bases, with 12 bases remaining between them. The CDR3 has 14 residues. The V gene's germline CDR1 is SEHNR and CDR2 FQNEAQ (reference sequence). CDR3 sequence (DNA): TGTGCCAGCAGCTTGTTGGCAGCCCGCACTGAAGCTTTCTTT. This codes for CASSLLAARTEAFF.

At least ten counts were recorded for this clonotype. This chain links TRBV5-6 with TRBJ1-5; no reliable D call. This CDR3 is built from 14 residues. V lost 3 bases to trimming and J lost 5 bases, with 12 bases between them. Germline V gene data show CDR1 as SGHDT and CDR2 as YYEEEE. For the CDR3, the DNA is TGTGCCAGCAGCTCCGGGCCCGGGGATCAGCCCCAGCATTTT. Its translation is CASSSGPGDQPQHF.

At least ten counts were recorded for this clonotype. This chain links TRBV7-2 with TRBJ1-6, with unresolved D. The CDR3 extends over 13 amino acids. V dropped 3 bases and J dropped 7 bases, with 7 bases sitting between them. Germline V gives CDR1 SGHTA, CDR2 FQGNSA. The CDR3 coding sequence is TGTGCCAGCAGCTTGCAGGAAAATTCACCCCTCCACTTT. It codes for CASSLQENSPLHF.

This clonotype has more than one count but fewer than ten. The rearrangement links TRBV29-1 to TRBJ2-1, with a possible D match to TRBD2 (5 bases). CDR1 is SQVTM, CDR2 ANQGSEA, per germline. The CDR3 runs 12 residues. In DNA form, the CDR3 reads TGCACCGGAGCGGTGTTATACAATGAGCAGTTCTTC. This sequence encodes CTGAVLYNEQFF.